This note documents a single TCR beta chain sequence. These data belong to a study of shared T cell receptors in the human thymus. CDR3 length equals 14 residues. The V gene's germline CDR1 is ENHRY and CDR2 SYGVKD. V dropped 7 bases and J dropped 1 base, with 13 bases sitting between them. Produced via immunoSEQ multiplex PCR; TCRdb's table is partial and in-frame only. Here the sample spans approximately 400,000 clones, 95% being singletons. Sample: thymocytes. This TCR was recovered from a human donor. The rearrangement uses TRBV10-3 and TRBJ1-1, with D maybe TRBD1 (5 bases). The CDR3 coding sequence is TGTGCCATCACTCCCGGGGCCGGGAACACTGAAGCTTTCTTT. It yields the protein CAITPGAGNTEAFF.